This T cell receptor (beta chain) was captured in a study of beta chain features in type 1 diabetes. Overall study results and limits: Moderate yet significant TCRB CDR3 shortening was seen in Type 1 diabetes patients in all four CD4+ subsets.

As concerns this clone: Its antigen is currently unknown.

The sequenced template was cDNA made from the entire isolated RNA. Generated by immunoSEQ multiplex PCR, the TCRdb table keeps only in-frame clones and is missing some. Of 630,000 or so clones in the sample, over 13% were seen once. In germline, CDR1 is SGHAT, CDR2 FQNNGV. The germline V and J ends were trimmed by 3 bases and 3 bases, with 12 bases remaining between them. The CDR3 loop spans 14 amino acids. The clonotype comes from a young man with type 1 diabetes. J is TRBJ2-7 and V is TRBV11-2; D possibly corresponds to TRBD1 (5 bases). Sequencing used naive CD4+ T cells from blood. CDR3 region: CASSFTTDLYEQYF. The DNA of the CDR3 is TGTGCCAGCAGCTTTACGACAGATCTCTACGAGCAGTACTTC.